This note documents a single TCR beta chain sequence. The data are from a study of CD8+ T cells in alopecia areata. Across the study: Severity scoring for treated patients was based on the percentage of affected scalp area.

Extraction of RNA preceded its reverse transcription into cDNA, which served as the sequencing template. The table came from immunoSEQ multiplex PCR; TCRdb's copy has only in-frame clones and leaves some out. The sample has 150,000 to 200,000 clones, roughly 60% seen once. Treatment: oral pan-JAK inhibitor, 5-10 mg twice daily. CDR1 MGHDK and CDR2 SYGVNS come from the germline V gene. Trimming cost V 5 bases and J 4 bases, with 17 bases left between them. This CDR3 has 15 residues. The rearrangement joins TRBV25-1 to TRBJ1-2, with D perhaps matching TRBD1 (5 bases). Sequencing was performed on CD4+ T cells sorted from blood, taken at week 24, from a patient treated with tofacitinib. The clonotype originates from a human donor with alopecia areata. The CDR3 nucleotides are TGTGCCAGCAGTCCACAGGTGATGTCGGCCTATGGCTACACCTTC. It codes for CASSPQVMSAYGYTF.